Below are 25 T cell receptor beta chains sequenced from a single sample in a study of human T cells and chemical hapten exposure. This sample's time point: pre-sensitization, week 0. Stated treatment: therapeutic diphenylcyclopropenone sensitization with weekly scalp DPC. TCRdb itself ran the RACE reads through MiXCR, one entry per CDR3 protein. The profile shows about 110,000 distinct CDR3 sequences, 12% of them singletons. Sequenced here: whole blood, sampled in connection with sensitization to the hapten diphenylcyclopropenone (DPC). The receptors come from a woman in her forties or fifties with alopecia areata. Some clones in this sample may be carry-over from other donors' samples.

This clonotype is a singleton in its sample. This chain joins TRBV6-5 and TRBJ2-1, with 8 bases lining up with TRBD2. Germline loops: CDR1 MNHEY, CDR2 SVGAGI. The CDR3 is made up of 17 amino acids. Trimming cost V 2 bases and J 9 bases; bases outside gene matches: 15. The DNA of the CDR3 is TGTGCCAGCAGTTACCGACGTTCCGGGAGGGAGGGAGGTGAGCAGTTCTTC. Translation: CASSYRRSGREGGEQFF.

This clonotype was observed a few times. The chain employs TRBV12-3 or TRBV12-4 and TRBJ2-1; D not certain. V was shortened by 2 bases and J by 7 bases, with 9 bases between the two germline ends. This CDR3 is built from 13 residues. CDR3 protein: CASSLTRINEQFF. The CDR3 DNA follows: TGTGCCAGCAGTTTAACTCGAATAAATGAGCAGTTCTTC.

DNA of the CDR3: TGTGCCAGCAGCCATCGACAGGGCCGAAGCGGCCAAGAGACCCAGTACTTC. Translated: CASSHRQGRSGQETQYF. The gene calls are TRBV11-3 and TRBJ2-5; the match to TRBD1 covers 7 bases. V lost 5 bases and J lost 1; bases outside the gene matches: 13. Germline CDR1 reads SGHNT; CDR2 reads YENEEA. This CDR3 comprises 17 residues.

This clonotype was observed a few times. This chain joins TRBV2 and TRBJ1-4; TRBD1 is a possible D gene (5 bases). This CDR3 comprises 14 residues. Trimming took off 5 bases at V and 8 bases at J, with 15 bases between the two ends. In germline, CDR1 is SNHLY, CDR2 FYNNEI. The CDR3: CASSLDTTSEKLFF. The CDR3 coding sequence is TGTGCCAGCAGTTTGGACACGACCAGCGAAAAACTGTTTTTT.

This clonotype was found a few times. The gene calls are TRBV11-2 and TRBJ2-3, with D perhaps TRBD1 (6 bases). Trimming took 2 bases from V and 6 from J, leaving 15 bases between them. Germline V gene lookup returns CDR1 SGHAT and CDR2 FQNNGV. This CDR3 region has 15 residues. For the CDR3, the DNA is TGTGCCAGCAGCTTACAGGGGCCCCCCGTGGATACGCAGTATTTT. This translates into CASSLQGPPVDTQYF.

This clonotype came up a few times. The rearrangement joins TRBV29-1 to TRBJ2-2; 7 bases agree with TRBD2. The CDR3 sequence is 13 residues long. Per germline, CDR1 SQVTM and CDR2 ANQGSEA. V lost 6 bases, J lost 3 bases, and 4 bases stayed unmatched. CDR3 bases: TGCAGCGTCAAACGGGAGGACACCGGGGAGCTGTTTTTT. Translating gives CSVKREDTGELFF.

This clonotype was counted only a few times. The rearrangement links TRBV7-9 to TRBJ1-4; D is possibly TRBD1 (6 bases). The germline gives CDR1 SEHNR, CDR2 FQNEAQ (reference sequence). The CDR3 spans 15 residues. Trimming took 1 base from V and 7 from J, leaving 13 bases between them. This CDR3 reads CASSLGPTGSEKLFF. CDR3 nucleotide sequence: TGTGCCAGCAGCTTAGGTCCTACAGGGTCTGAAAAACTGTTTTTT.

This clonotype came up many times. The chain employs TRBV28 and TRBJ2-6; D may be TRBD1 or TRBD2 (5 bases each). This CDR3 has 16 residues. V lost 3 bases, J lost 3 bases, and 12 bases lay in between. The V gene's germline CDR1 is MDHEN and CDR2 SYDVKM. In nucleotides, the CDR3 is TGTGCCAGCAGTTTGGGACCGAACCTTGGGGCCAACGTCCTGACTTTC. Protein sequence: CASSLGPNLGANVLTF.

A few counts support this clonotype. The chain recombines TRBV3-1 with TRBJ1-3; D not resolved. CDR3 length: 17 residues. CDR1 LGHDT and CDR2 YNNKEL come from the germline V gene (reference sequence). Trimming removed 3 bases from V and 0 bases from J, with 15 bases in between. The DNA of the CDR3 is TGTGCCAGCAGCCACGGGCCTAGCGGGGTCTCTGGAAACACCATATATTTT. Its protein is CASSHGPSGVSGNTIYF.

The chain is built from TRBV5-1 and TRBJ2-1, with 9 bases identical to TRBD2. In germline, CDR1 is SGHRS, CDR2 YFSETQ. V trimming: 1 base; J trimming: 2 bases; junction bases outside the gene matches: 4. CDR3 size: 16 residues. The CDR3 coding sequence is TGCGCCAGCAGCTTGACTAGCGGGCCAGCCTACAATGAGCAGTTCTTC. This translates into CASSLTSGPAYNEQFF.

The chain has TRBV7-2 and TRBJ2-7; no clear D gene. The CDR3 loop spans 15 amino acids. V lost 4 bases to trimming and J lost 2 bases, with 15 bases between them. Germline loops: CDR1 SGHTA, CDR2 FQGNSA. CDR3 in amino acids: CASSSWEPGTYEQYF. The CDR3, as DNA: TGTGCCAGCAGCTCATGGGAACCCGGAACCTACGAGCAGTACTTC.

The sample holds a few counts of this clonotype. The CDR3 DNA sequence: TGCGCCAGCAGCTTAGGCGGGACTAGCGGGAGTTCGTCAGATACGCAGTATTTT. Its protein product is CASSLGGTSGSSSDTQYF. The chain employs TRBV5-1 and TRBJ2-3, with TRBD2 matching 14 bases. J was trimmed by 4 bases and V by 2 bases; bases with no gene match: 9. Looked up from germline, CDR1 is SGHRS and CDR2 is YFSETQ. The CDR3 is 18 amino acids.

This clonotype was seen a few times. Sequence at one end of the junction differs from germline and may be a read error. The chain couples TRBV4-2 to TRBJ1-2; a weak D match, TRBD1 (6 bases). Germline-derived CDR1 and CDR2 are LGHNA and YNFKEQ. The CDR3 totals 12 residues. The CDR3 sequence: CASSPQSAGVHF. CDR3 sequence (DNA): TGTGCCAGCAGCCCTCAGTCGGCAGGGGTCCACTTC.

The V and J genes are TRBV6-5 and TRBJ1-2, with 7 bases identical to TRBD1. Per the germline V gene, CDR1 is MNHEY and CDR2 is SVGAGI. The ends lost 8 bases at V and 5 bases at J; junction bases unmatched: 5. This CDR3 has 12 residues. The CDR3 loop is CASGDSFYGYTF. The CDR3 DNA reads TGTGCCAGCGGGGACAGCTTTTATGGCTACACCTTC.

The chain combines TRBV28 with TRBJ1-1; a possible D gene is TRBD1 (5 bases). The germline V gene encodes CDR1 MDHEN and CDR2 SYDVKM. V was pared by 5 bases and J by 2 bases, with 21 bases between. The CDR3 has 17 residues. The CDR3 spells CASSTTGRGLINTEAFF. As DNA, the CDR3 is TGTGCCAGCAGTACGACGGGGAGGGGTCTCATAAACACTGAAGCTTTCTTT.

This clonotype turned up a few times. The chain is built from TRBV11-2 and TRBJ1-1; tentative D call: TRBD1 (5 bases). The CDR3 is 12 amino acids. V shed 6 bases and J shed 6 bases, with 11 bases lying between them. Germline CDR1 SGHAT, CDR2 FQNNGV. In DNA form, the CDR3 reads TGTGCCAGCAGAGCCGGGACCCCTGAAGCTTTCTTT. This encodes CASRAGTPEAFF.

V gene TRBV10-1 combines with J gene TRBJ2-7; tentatively, D is TRBD1 (5 bases). Trimming cost V 6 bases and J 3 bases, with 15 bases left between them. The CDR3 spans 14 residues. Germline V gene lookup returns CDR1 WNHNN and CDR2 SYGVQD (reference sequence). In nucleotides, the CDR3 is TGCGCCAGCAGCGAGAGACGTGACAGCTACGAGCAGTACTTC. Its translation: CASSERRDSYEQYF.

The chain links TRBV7-6 to TRBJ2-1, with D perhaps assigned TRBD1 or TRBD2 (5 bases each). The CDR3 consists of 14 residues. V lost 5 bases, J lost 5 bases, and 13 bases lay in between. The germline CDR1 and CDR2 sequences are SGHVS and FNYEAQ. This CDR3 is CASSSRGTHNEQFF. CDR3 nucleotides: TGTGCCAGCAGCAGCCGTGGGACCCACAATGAGCAGTTCTTC.

V and J are TRBV4-1 and TRBJ2-7; 7 positions match TRBD1. This CDR3 contains 15 residues. Trimming removed 0 bases from V and 5 bases from J; junction bases left unmatched: 7. Germline CDR1 MGHRA, CDR2 YSYEKL. CDR3 loop: CASSQEQGRRNEQYF. The CDR3 DNA sequence: TGCGCCAGCAGCCAAGAACAGGGGCGAAGAAACGAGCAGTACTTC.

The genes are TRBV5-1 and TRBJ2-1; TRBD2 might be the D (7 bases). The V and J ends lost 4 bases and 4 bases respectively, with 15 bases between them. The germline V gene has CDR1 SGHRS and CDR2 YFSETQ. This CDR3 comprises 15 residues. The CDR3 is CASSPWGGGYNEQFF. CDR3 coding DNA: TGCGCCAGCAGCCCCTGGGGGGGCGGGTACAATGAGCAGTTCTTC.

This clonotype has only a few counts. The chain recombines TRBV11-2 with TRBJ1-2, with D hard to call. Per the germline V gene, CDR1 is SGHAT and CDR2 is FQNNGV. Between the trimmed V and J ends, which lost 3 bases and 5 bases, there was a span of 7 bases. The CDR3 extends over 12 amino acids. The CDR3 DNA reads as TGTGCCAGCAGCTTGCAGGCTTATGGCTACACCTTC. Encoded protein: CASSLQAYGYTF. The full variable domain, in which reference TRBV11-2 and TRBJ1-2 provide the parts outside the CDR3, is EAGVAQSPRYKIIEKRQSVAFWCNPISGHATLYWYQQILGQGPKLLIQFQNNGVVDDSQLPKDRFSAERLKGVDSTLKIQPAKLEDSAVYLCASSLQAYGYTFGSGTRLTVV.

This clonotype was recorded a few times. V gene TRBV20-1 combines with J gene TRBJ2-7; D gene unclear. The CDR3 is made up of 14 amino acids. Trimming left V 0 bases short and J 0 bases short, with 9 bases between. Germline values: CDR1 DFQATT, CDR2 SNEGSKA (reference sequence). This CDR3 is CSARDGTFSYEQYF. The CDR3 DNA follows: TGCAGTGCTAGAGATGGCACCTTCTCCTACGAGCAGTACTTC.

This rearrangement joins TRBV3-1 to TRBJ1-2; TRBD1 is a possible D gene (5 bases). CDR1 and CDR2 (germline): LGHDT, YNNKEL (reference sequence). Trimming cost V 7 bases and J 8 bases, with 17 bases left between them. The CDR3 has 13 amino acids. Written as DNA, the CDR3 is TGTGCCAGCACACGTGACGGGGCTTTCGGCTACACCTTC. This gives the protein CASTRDGAFGYTF. Filled out from reference TRBV3-1 and TRBJ1-2, the complete variable domain reads DTAVSQTPKYLVTQMGNDKSIKCEQNLGHDTMYWYKQDSKKFLKIMFSYNNKELIINETVPNRFSPKSPDKAHLNLHINSLELGDSAVYFCASTRDGAFGYTFGSGTRLTVV.

This clonotype was detected a few times. This chain uses TRBV10-3 with TRBJ2-7, with D possibly TRBD2 on 5 matching bases. The V end lost 7 bases, the J end lost 2 bases, and 18 bases lay between the germline ends. The CDR3 loop spans 15 amino acids. Germline V gene data show CDR1 as ENHRY and CDR2 as SYGVKD. The CDR3 is CAIKKGTTEAYEQYF. The CDR3 bases are TGTGCCATCAAAAAGGGAACCACGGAGGCCTACGAGCAGTACTTC.

The CDR3 region is CASSAGGNTIYF. Here the CDR3 DNA reads TGTGCCAGCAGCGCAGGAGGAAACACCATATATTTT. The chain employs TRBV7-2 and TRBJ1-3, with D uncertain. The germline V gene encodes CDR1 SGHTA and CDR2 FQGNSA. This CDR3 contains 12 residues. Trimming left V 5 bases short and J 4 bases short, with 6 bases between. The variable domain in full, with the rest retrieved from reference TRBV7-2 and TRBJ1-3, is GAGVSQSPSNKVTEKGKDVELRCDPISGHTALYWYRQSLGQGLEFLIYFQGNSAPDKSGLPSDRFSAERTGGSVSTLTIQRTQQEDSAVYLCASSAGGNTIYFGEGSWLTVV.